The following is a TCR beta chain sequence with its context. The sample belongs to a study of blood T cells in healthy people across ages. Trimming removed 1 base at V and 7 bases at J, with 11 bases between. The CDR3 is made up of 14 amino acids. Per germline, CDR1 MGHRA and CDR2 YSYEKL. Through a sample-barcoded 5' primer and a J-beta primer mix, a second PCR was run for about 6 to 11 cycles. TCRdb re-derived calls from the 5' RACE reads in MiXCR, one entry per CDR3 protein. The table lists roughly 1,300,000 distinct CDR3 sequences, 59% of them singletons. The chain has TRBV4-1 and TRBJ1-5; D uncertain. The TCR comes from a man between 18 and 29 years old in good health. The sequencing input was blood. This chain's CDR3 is CASSQAYRGQPQHF. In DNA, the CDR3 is TGCGCCAGCAGCCAAGCATACAGAGGCCAGCCCCAGCATTTT.